These 27 T cell receptor beta chains were sequenced from one sample in a study of blood T cell repertoires in COVID-19. Measured with immunoSEQ multiplex PCR; TCRdb has only the in-frame clones, and not every one. The sample has 450,000 or so clones; over 85% are singletons. Sequencing was done on a sample of peripheral blood. The receptors come from a young man with COVID-19, enrolled during active disease.

The chain has TRBV7-9 and TRBJ1-1, with 9 bases matching TRBD1. V shed 4 bases, J shed 6 bases, and the junction held 6 bases outside the gene matches. The CDR3 is 14 amino acids. In germline, CDR1 is SEHNR, CDR2 FQNEAQ (reference sequence). The CDR3 nucleotides are TGTGCCAGCAGCTCGGGACAGGGTTATTCTGAAGCTTTCTTT. Translated: CASSSGQGYSEAFF.

The chain joins TRBV27 to TRBJ1-5; 11 bases are a match to TRBD1. J lost 10 bases, V lost 6 bases, and 5 bases had no gene match. Germline V CDR1 and CDR2: MNHEY, SMNVEV (reference sequence). The CDR3 runs to 13 residues. CDR3: CASRDRGPGPQHF. CDR3 bases: TGTGCCAGCAGGGACAGGGGGCCGGGACCCCAGCATTTT.

The chain has TRBV28 and TRBJ2-1; 9 positions agree with TRBD1. The junction had 16 bases not matched to a gene; V was cut back by 3 bases and J by 1 base. The CDR3 extends over 20 amino acids. The V gene's germline CDR1 is MDHEN and CDR2 SYDVKM. The CDR3 nucleotides read TGTGCCAGCAGTTTCGTTTTCTCGTCGAGCGACAGGGGGTCCTACAATGAGCAGTTCTTC. Translation: CASSFVFSSSDRGSYNEQFF.

This chain uses TRBV7-6 with TRBJ2-7; perhaps TRBD1 as D (6 bases). Trimming cost V 5 bases and J 4 bases, with 12 bases left between them. The CDR3 length is 13 residues. Germline V gene data show CDR1 as SGHVS and CDR2 as FNYEAQ. This CDR3 reads CASSQNGQYEQYF. CDR3 DNA: TGTGCCAGCAGCCAAAATGGACAGTACGAGCAGTACTTC.

This sequence joins TRBV6-5 and TRBJ1-1; 7 positions match TRBD1. This CDR3 comprises 13 residues. Germline V gene lookup returns CDR1 MNHEY and CDR2 SVGAGI. The V segment lost 7 bases and the J segment 6 bases; nucleotides outside the gene matches: 8. The CDR3 DNA reads as TGTGCCAGCATTTCAACAGGGGTCGCTGAAGCTTTCTTT. It translates to CASISTGVAEAFF.

The V gene is TRBV15, the J gene TRBJ1-5, with D tentatively TRBD1 (5 bases). V lost 0 bases, J lost 9 bases, and 12 bases lay in between. The germline CDR1 and CDR2 sequences are LNHNV and YYDKDF (reference sequence). The CDR3 has 14 residues. In DNA form, the CDR3 reads TGTGCCACCAGCAGAGATACAGGAAGTTGGCCCCAGCATTTT. Translated: CATSRDTGSWPQHF.

CDR3 region: CASSIWTSTGELFF. The CDR3 bases are TGTGCCAGTAGTATATGGACAAGCACCGGGGAGCTGTTTTTT. The rearrangement joins TRBV19 to TRBJ2-2; the D gene is possibly TRBD1 (5 bases). Germline lookup yields CDR1 LNHDA and CDR2 SQIVND (reference sequence). Deletions cut 2 bases from V and 4 bases from J, with 8 bases between. The CDR3 has 14 amino acids.

This chain joins TRBV4-1 and TRBJ2-1, with D tentatively TRBD2 (5 bases). The CDR3 spans 15 residues. Trimming took 0 bases from V and 9 from J, leaving 15 bases between them. Germline loops: CDR1 MGHRA, CDR2 YSYEKL. The CDR3 sequence is CASSQELVLAGEQFF. CDR3 DNA: TGCGCCAGCAGCCAAGAGTTGGTGTTGGCGGGTGAGCAGTTCTTC.

Turning to this clone: Additional DNA sequences in this sample encode the identical CDR3. This chain links TRBV14 with TRBJ2-3, with 11 nucleotides matching TRBD2. The CDR3 loop spans 14 amino acids. With V trimmed by 3 bases and J by 4 bases, 0 bases remained unmatched. The germline V gene has CDR1 SGHDN and CDR2 FVKESK. The CDR3 here is CASSQGLAADTQYF. The CDR3 region has the DNA TGTGCCAGCAGCCAGGGACTAGCGGCAGATACGCAGTATTTT.

V and J are TRBV7-8 and TRBJ1-1; 7 bases line up with TRBD1. The CDR3 covers 15 residues. Per the germline V gene, CDR1 is SGHVS and CDR2 is FQNEAQ. Trimming took 4 bases from V and 0 from J; bases not matched to a gene: 5. The DNA of the CDR3 is TGTGCCAGCAGCTCCCCGGGACAGCTGAACACTGAAGCTTTCTTT. Protein sequence: CASSSPGQLNTEAFF.

This clone was observed a few times. The chain combines TRBV19 with TRBJ1-6, with TRBD1 matching 9 bases. The V segment lost 1 base and the J segment 8 bases; nucleotides outside the gene matches: 0. The CDR3 runs 14 residues. Germline-derived CDR1 and CDR2 are LNHDA and SQIVND (reference sequence). The CDR3 DNA is TGTGCCAGTAGTATAGGACAGGGGGATTCACCCCTCCACTTT. Translated: CASSIGQGDSPLHF.

V is TRBV30 and J is TRBJ1-4; D is possibly TRBD1 (6 bases). This CDR3 comprises 14 residues. The V end lost 0 bases, the J end lost 5 bases, and 10 bases lay between the germline ends. Germline V CDR1 and CDR2: GTSNPN, SVGIG (reference sequence). In DNA, the CDR3 is TGTGCCTGGAGTGTAAAACAGGGAAATGAAAAACTGTTTTTT. Protein sequence: CAWSVKQGNEKLFF.

This chain links TRBV3-1 (or the pseudogene TRBV3-2) with TRBJ2-3, with D perhaps TRBD2 (6 bases). Trimming cost V 4 bases and J 4 bases, with 15 bases left between them. Germline V gives CDR1 LGHDT, CDR2 YNNKEL (reference sequence). The CDR3 has 15 residues. DNA for the CDR3: TGTGCCAGCAGCCCGACTAGTAATCGGGCAGATACGCAGTATTTT. It translates to CASSPTSNRADTQYF.

The chain employs TRBV19 and TRBJ1-1; D possibly corresponds to TRBD1 (6 bases). The V gene lost 6 bases and the J gene lost 4 bases, with 12 bases spanning the gap. The CDR3 covers 13 residues. CDR1 and CDR2 from the germline V gene are LNHDA and SQIVND (reference sequence). The DNA for the CDR3 is TGTGCCAGTAGAACAGGGAGGGCCACTGAAGCTTTCTTT. Its translation is CASRTGRATEAFF.

This chain joins TRBV5-1 and TRBJ2-2; 8 positions agree with TRBD1. Germline-derived CDR1 and CDR2 are SGHRS and YFSETQ. With 4 bases clipped from V and 3 bases from J, the junction kept 8 bases outside the gene matches. This CDR3 has 16 amino acids. This chain's CDR3 is CASSPRGRVDTGELFF. The CDR3 DNA reads TGCGCCAGCAGCCCCAGGGGGCGCGTGGACACCGGGGAGCTGTTTTTT.

The rearrangement links TRBV7-6 to TRBJ2-1; TRBD1 might be the D (5 bases). V was cut by 1 base and J by 2 bases, with 12 bases left in between. This CDR3 region has 16 residues. Germline loops: CDR1 SGHVS, CDR2 FNYEAQ. The CDR3 loop is CASSLDSGIPYNEQFF. CDR3 sequence (DNA): TGTGCCAGCAGCTTAGACTCAGGGATCCCCTACAATGAGCAGTTCTTC.

This chain links TRBV27 with TRBJ2-1; TRBD2 aligns across 8 bases. This CDR3 has 15 residues. Germline values: CDR1 MNHEY, CDR2 SMNVEV (reference sequence). V shed 5 bases and J 6 bases; nucleotides not matched to a gene: 9. CDR3 sequence (DNA): TGTGCCAGCAGTACAAGGGGACTAGTGCCCAATGAGCAGTTCTTC. Residues: CASSTRGLVPNEQFF.

This rearrangement joins TRBV7-9 to TRBJ1-4, with 8 bases identical to TRBD1. Unmatched junction bases numbered 5, after V lost 4 bases and J lost 4 bases. CDR3 length: 15 amino acids. Germline V gene lookup returns CDR1 SEHNR and CDR2 FQNEAQ (reference sequence). The CDR3 DNA reads as TGTGCCAGCAGCTCGACAGGGGTGGGTAATGAAAAACTGTTTTTT. This sequence encodes CASSSTGVGNEKLFF.

This chain connects TRBV6-5 to TRBJ1-5; D is undetermined. Germline-derived CDR1 and CDR2 are MNHEY and SVGAGI. V was cut by 7 bases and J by 6 bases, with 13 bases left in between. The CDR3 length is 13 residues. The CDR3 nucleotides read TGTGCCAGCACCCCCGGTCTTGGTCAGCCCCAGCATTTT. Its translation is CASTPGLGQPQHF.

The chain links TRBV19 to TRBJ2-5; D possibly matches TRBD1 or TRBD2 (5 bases each). The V end lost 4 bases, the J end lost 0 bases, and 12 bases lay between the germline ends. The CDR3 covers 15 residues. Germline assignment: CDR1 LNHDA and CDR2 SQIVND (reference sequence). The CDR3 region is CASSREGLYQETQYF. CDR3 nucleotide sequence: TGTGCCAGTAGTAGAGAGGGGCTGTACCAAGAGACCCAGTACTTC.

Only a few counts were recorded for this clone. The V gene is TRBV18, the J gene TRBJ1-4; 7 bases fit TRBD1. The junction had 1 base not matched to a gene; V was cut back by 3 bases and J by 0 bases. CDR1 and CDR2 from the germline V gene are KGHSH and LQKENI. The CDR3 runs to 15 residues. CDR3 loop: CASSPQGATNEKLFF. CDR3 nucleotide sequence: TGTGCCAGCTCACCCCAGGGGGCAACTAATGAAAAACTGTTTTTT.

The rearrangement links TRBV9 to TRBJ1-5; D is undetermined. The V end lost 4 bases, the J end lost 0 bases, and 11 bases lay between the germline ends. CDR3 length: 15 amino acids. Per the germline V gene, CDR1 is SGDLS and CDR2 is YYNGEE. The CDR3, as DNA: TGTGCCAGCAGCCGGGAACAGCATAGCAATCAGCCCCAGCATTTT. The encoded protein is CASSREQHSNQPQHF.

The V gene is TRBV4-1, the J gene TRBJ2-5; 8 nucleotides match TRBD2. The CDR3 runs 16 residues. V trimming: 3 bases; J trimming: 2 bases; junction bases outside the gene matches: 8. Germline CDR1 and CDR2: MGHRA and YSYEKL. The CDR3 loop is CASSQKATGGQETQYF. DNA for the CDR3: TGCGCCAGCAGCCAGAAAGCGACGGGGGGGCAAGAGACCCAGTACTTC.

The chain recombines TRBV7-9 with TRBJ2-3, with D possibly being TRBD2 (6 bases). From germline, CDR1 is SEHNR and CDR2 FQNEAQ (reference sequence). V was cut by 5 bases and J by 0 bases, with 9 bases left in between. The CDR3 extends over 14 amino acids. This chain's CDR3 is CASSVGTSTDTQYF. CDR3 in DNA: TGTGCCAGCAGCGTAGGGACTAGCACAGATACGCAGTATTTT.

This chain joins TRBV6-5 and TRBJ1-4; weak D call: TRBD1 (5 bases). V gave up 8 bases and J gave up 7 bases, with 17 bases separating them. The CDR3 has 14 residues. Germline V gene lookup returns CDR1 MNHEY and CDR2 SVGAGI. As DNA, the CDR3 is TGTGCCAGCGACAGCGGGGGGTCGGGTGAAAAACTGTTTTTT. It is translated as CASDSGGSGEKLFF.

This chain joins TRBV6-5 and TRBJ2-2; 7 positions agree with TRBD1. With 6 bases clipped from V and 5 bases from J, the junction kept 3 bases outside the gene matches. Germline V gives CDR1 MNHEY, CDR2 SVGAGI. The CDR3 sequence is 13 residues long. This chain's CDR3 is CASSWDRTGELFF. The CDR3 DNA reads TGTGCCAGCAGCTGGGACAGAACCGGGGAGCTGTTTTTT.

This clone appeared many times. The V and J genes are TRBV5-1 and TRBJ2-1, with 8 bases lining up with TRBD2. With V trimmed by 4 bases and J by 7 bases, 7 bases remained unmatched. The CDR3 runs to 14 residues. The germline V gene has CDR1 SGHRS and CDR2 YFSETQ. The CDR3 is CASSLLGGGNEQFF. For the CDR3, the DNA is TGCGCCAGCAGCCTGCTTGGCGGGGGGAATGAGCAGTTCTTC.